The 32 T cell receptor beta chains below were found in one sample sequenced in a study of blood T cells in healthy people across ages. The authors ran a second PCR of roughly 6 to 12 cycles using a sample-barcoded 5' primer and a J-beta primer mix. TCRdb analysed the 5' RACE reads with MiXCR anew, one entry per CDR3 protein. The sample lists around 1.7 million distinct CDR3 sequences, 28% seen once, with about 7.7% in the top ten. Sequencing was carried out using blood. Source of these receptors: a woman in her 30s in good health.

The chain recombines TRBV20-1 with TRBJ1-2; no reliable D call. Deletions cut 3 bases from V and 7 bases from J, with 18 bases between. Germline assignment: CDR1 DFQATT and CDR2 SNEGSKA (reference sequence). The length of the CDR3 is 14 residues. CDR3 nucleotide sequence: TGCAGTGCTAGGGTACAGAGGGAGGTTGGTGGCTACACCTTC. Protein product: CSARVQREVGGYTF.

The rearrangement uses TRBV24-1 and TRBJ2-5; 8 positions agree with TRBD2. The end of the DNA aligns better with TRBJ2-7, so the J call may be wrong. The CDR3 sequence is 11 residues long. Germline V gene sequence: CDR1 KGHDR, CDR2 SFDVKD. CDR3 in DNA: TGTGCCACTTCAGCGGGGGACGAGCAGTACTTC. Residues: CATSAGDEQYF.

V is TRBV12-3 or TRBV12-4 and J is TRBJ2-7; TRBD2 matches at 7 bases. The CDR3 length is 14 residues. J gave up 7 bases and V 8 bases, and 14 bases lay outside the gene matches. CDR3 sequence: CASSIAGVSGEQYF. The CDR3 DNA is TGTGCCAGCTCCATCGCGGGGGTCTCGGGGGAGCAGTACTTC.

This clonotype was seen a handful of times. J is TRBJ2-5 and V is TRBV24-1, with 7 positions matching TRBD1. Germline V gene data show CDR1 as KGHDR and CDR2 as SFDVKD. The CDR3 consists of 13 residues. After removal of 0 bases from V and 11 bases from J, the junction contained 5 bases not matched to a gene. The CDR3 region is CATSDLAGGEQYF. CDR3 bases: TGTGCCACCAGTGATTTGGCAGGGGGAGAGCAGTACTTC.

For this clonotype: Germline is not matched at one junction end, which may reflect a read error. V gene TRBV2 combines with J gene TRBJ2-7; the D is unclear. Germline V gives CDR1 SNHLY, CDR2 FYNNEI. This CDR3 is 12 amino acids long. CDR3 bases: TGTGCCAGCAGCGGAACTACCTACGAGCAGGACTTC. This sequence encodes CASSGTTYEQDF.

CDR3 sequence (DNA): TGTGCCAGCAGCGAACAAAGCCCAGGGAACGAGCAGTACTTC. It translates to CASSEQSPGNEQYF. This chain joins TRBV2 and TRBJ2-7; D is possibly TRBD1 (5 bases). The CDR3 is made up of 14 amino acids. Trimming shortened V by 6 bases and J by 5 bases, and 17 bases separated the two germline ends. Germline values: CDR1 SNHLY, CDR2 FYNNEI.

V and J are TRBV10-3 and TRBJ2-1; possible D gene TRBD2, 5 bases. This CDR3 contains 12 residues. V was trimmed by 6 bases and J by 6 bases, leaving 9 bases between them. Germline CDR1 ENHRY, CDR2 SYGVKD. The CDR3 sequence: CAISGLANEQFF. CDR3 nucleotides: TGTGCCATCAGCGGACTGGCCAATGAGCAGTTCTTC.

This clonotype turned up a few times. The chain uses TRBV6-5 and TRBJ1-1; 7 bases fit TRBD1. The trim removed 5 bases at V and 4 bases at J, leaving 4 bases unmatched. The CDR3 has 13 amino acids. The germline gives CDR1 MNHEY, CDR2 SVGAGI. The CDR3 loop reads CASSDRVGTEAFF. The CDR3 region has the DNA TGTGCCAGCAGTGACAGGGTTGGCACTGAAGCTTTCTTT.

The chain is built from TRBV9 and TRBJ1-1; D call uncertain. This CDR3 is 14 amino acids long. The V and J ends lost 0 bases and 5 bases respectively, with 11 bases between them. CDR1 and CDR2 from the germline V gene are SGDLS and YYNGEE. The CDR3 loop is CASSVDSIRTEAFF. CDR3 nucleotides: TGTGCCAGCAGCGTAGACAGCATCCGGACTGAAGCTTTCTTT.

V is TRBV28 and J is TRBJ2-5; D is ambiguous. Germline V gene data show CDR1 as MDHEN and CDR2 as SYDVKM. The CDR3 has 16 residues. V lost 6 bases to trimming and J lost 0 bases, with 17 bases between them. The CDR3 loop reads CASSPPGPRYQETQYF. CDR3 DNA: TGTGCCAGCAGCCCTCCGGGTCCTAGGTACCAAGAGACCCAGTACTTC. Filled out from reference TRBV28 and TRBJ2-5, the complete variable domain reads DVKVTQSSRYLVKRTGEKVFLECVQDMDHENMFWYRQDPGLGLRLIYFSYDVKMKEKGDIPEGYSVSREKKERFSLILESASTNQTSMYLCASSPPGPRYQETQYFGPGTRLLVL.

In regard to this clonotype: This may stem from a read error, because a much larger clone lies one nucleotide away. The gene calls are TRBV6-2 or TRBV6-3 and TRBJ2-1; 9 bases fit TRBD1. J gave up 10 bases and V 2 bases, and 9 bases lay outside the gene matches. This CDR3 contains 15 residues. The germline CDR1 and CDR2 sequences are MNHEY and SVGEGT. Here the CDR3 reads CASSYPGTGSYEQFF. CDR3 DNA sequence: TGTGCCAGCAGTTACCCCGGGACAGGGTCCTACGAGCAGTTCTTC.

This chain uses TRBV9 with TRBJ2-7; D gene uncertain. Trimming shortened V by 4 bases and J by 0 bases, and 14 bases separated the two germline ends. Germline values: CDR1 SGDLS, CDR2 YYNGEE. This CDR3 is 15 amino acids long. The CDR3 DNA reads as TGTGCCAGCAGCCCTTGGCAGGAGAGCTCCTACGAGCAGTACTTC. Translated: CASSPWQESSYEQYF.

This clonotype turned up a few times. The CDR3 region has the DNA TGCAGCGTTGGGACCCAAACCGGGGAGCTGTTTTTT. This translates into CSVGTQTGELFF. The genes are TRBV29-1 and TRBJ2-2; unclear D gene. The CDR3 covers 12 residues. With 4 bases removed from V and 5 bases from J, the gap between germline ends came to 8 bases. Germline V gives CDR1 SQVTM, CDR2 ANQGSEA.

There are a few counts of this clonotype. The chain links TRBV19 to TRBJ2-1, with TRBD2 matching over 11 bases. V dropped 7 bases and J dropped 4; count of bases not matched to a gene: 3. Germline CDR1 LNHDA, CDR2 SQIVND (reference sequence). The CDR3 covers 14 residues. The CDR3 is CASTGTSGYNEQFF. Written as DNA, the CDR3 is TGTGCCAGTACGGGGACTAGCGGATACAATGAGCAGTTCTTC.

In its sample, this clonotype was seen a few times. The chain recombines TRBV5-1 with TRBJ2-3; D perhaps matches TRBD2 (6 bases). The CDR3 runs to 14 residues. Looked up from germline, CDR1 is SGHRS and CDR2 is YFSETQ. The germline V and J ends were trimmed by 4 bases and 5 bases, with 14 bases remaining between them. CDR3 loop: CASSPVEGRDTQYF. The CDR3 DNA follows: TGCGCCAGCAGCCCGGTGGAGGGGAGAGATACGCAGTATTTT.

The chain carries TRBV21-1 and TRBJ2-7; TRBD2, the D gene given by the table, was not confirmed from the DNA. TRBV21-1 is deemed a pseudogene. The CDR3 totals 15 residues. The CDR3 coding sequence is TGTGCCAGCAGCGGGTCAAGCGGCCGCCAAGACACCCAGTACTTC. Translating it yields CASSGSSGRQDTQYF.

This clonotype was found a few times. Its ends do not fully match the called genes, so a read error is possible. The chain links TRBV5-1 to TRBJ1-2; the D is unclear. The CDR3 length is 12 residues. The germline V gene has CDR1 SGHRS and CDR2 YFSETQ. The CDR3 DNA follows: TGCGCCAGCAGCTGGGAGAGTGGTGGCTGCACCTTC. Residues: CASSWESGGCTF.

The rearrangement joins TRBV20-1 to TRBJ1-1, with TRBD1 matching over 7 bases. Losses at the gene ends were 6 bases for V and 3 bases for J; bases not matched to a gene: 7. The CDR3 is 13 amino acids. CDR1 is DFQATT and CDR2 is SNEGSKA in the germline V gene (reference sequence). The CDR3 loop reads CSAGQEADTEAFF. CDR3 in DNA: TGCAGTGCAGGACAGGAGGCCGACACTGAAGCTTTCTTT.

The genes are TRBV2 and TRBJ2-5; D possibly corresponds to TRBD1 (5 bases). This CDR3 spans 14 amino acids. V gave up 8 bases and J gave up 5 bases, with 18 bases separating them. The germline V gene encodes CDR1 SNHLY and CDR2 FYNNEI. The CDR3 DNA is TGTGCCAGCGGAAGGGAACAAGGGGATGAGACCCAGTACTTC. Protein sequence: CASGREQGDETQYF.

As to this clonotype: A read error may produce the germline difference seen at one junction end. CDR3 sequence: CAWSVIRHTGERFF. The DNA of the CDR3 is TGTGCCTGGAGTGTAATTCGACACACCGGGGAGCGGTTTTTT. The rearrangement links TRBV30 to TRBJ2-2; tentative D call: TRBD2 (5 bases). The CDR3 spans 14 residues. CDR1 and CDR2 (germline): GTSNPN, SVGIG (reference sequence). Based on the CDR3 plus reference TRBV30 and TRBJ2-2, the full variable domain is SQTIHQWPATLVQPVGSPLSLECTVEGTSNPNLYWYRQAAGRGLQLLFYSVGIGQISSEVPQNLSASRPQDRQFILSSKKLLLSDSGFYLCAWSVIRHTGERFFGEGSRLTVL.

The chain uses TRBV24-1 and TRBJ2-1, with 12 bases fitting TRBD1. Per germline, CDR1 KGHDR and CDR2 SFDVKD. CDR3 size: 17 residues. The V and J ends lost 9 bases and 5 bases, in that order; junction bases with no gene match: 13. The CDR3 is CATGAARDRGLDNEQFF. CDR3 sequence (DNA): TGTGCCACCGGTGCCGCCCGGGACAGGGGGCTGGACAATGAGCAGTTCTTC.

This clonotype was detected many times. The chain is built from TRBV12-3 or TRBV12-4 and TRBJ1-2; D is undetermined. Trimming cost V 5 bases and J 8 bases, with 12 bases left between them. The CDR3 has 12 residues. This CDR3 is CASSRGFEGYTF. CDR3 bases: TGTGCCAGCAGTCGAGGGTTCGAAGGCTACACCTTC.

The rearrangement joins TRBV6-1 to TRBJ2-7; TRBD2 aligns across 9 bases. V lost 5 bases and J lost 6; bases outside the gene matches: 14. CDR1 and CDR2 (germline): MNHNS, SASEGT. The CDR3 sequence is 16 residues long. This CDR3 reads CASSRSLAGGVGEQYF. The CDR3 DNA sequence: TGTGCCAGCAGTCGTAGCTTGGCGGGGGGGGTCGGCGAGCAGTACTTC.

This clonotype has a count of ten or more. This rearrangement joins TRBV7-8 to TRBJ2-7; possible D gene TRBD1, 6 bases. V lost 0 bases and J 4 bases, leaving 10 bases between the germline ends. There are 14 residues in the CDR3. The germline V gene has CDR1 SGHVS and CDR2 FQNEAQ. The CDR3 bases are TGTGCCAGCAGCTTAGCCAGGGGAGTTTACGAGCAGTACTTC. Its protein product is CASSLARGVYEQYF.

In this sample, this clonotype turned up many times. This chain links TRBV5-6 with TRBJ1-2; a weak D match, TRBD1 (6 bases). V shed 1 base and J shed 0 bases, with 10 bases lying between them. The CDR3 contains 15 residues. Germline CDR1 is SGHDT and CDR2 is YYEEEE. This CDR3 reads CASSLPRTANYGYTF. Here the CDR3 DNA reads TGTGCCAGCAGCTTGCCCCGGACAGCTAACTATGGCTACACCTTC.

The chain carries TRBV3-1 and TRBJ1-1; D perhaps matches TRBD1 (5 bases). Trimming shortened V by 1 base and J by 8 bases, and 11 bases separated the two germline ends. Germline CDR1 and CDR2: LGHDT and YNNKEL (reference sequence). The CDR3 consists of 13 residues. The DNA for the CDR3 is TGTGCCAGCAGCCAAGGGGGGGGAGAGGAAGCTTTCTTT. Translating gives CASSQGGGEEAFF. Together with reference TRBV3-1 and TRBJ1-1, the CDR3 gives the full variable domain: DTAVSQTPKYLVTQMGNDKSIKCEQNLGHDTMYWYKQDSKKFLKIMFSYNNKELIINETVPNRFSPKSPDKAHLNLHINSLELGDSAVYFCASSQGGGEEAFFGQGTRLTVV.

This clonotype was observed many times. The CDR3 here is CASRLKGANYGYTF. CDR3 DNA: TGTGCCAGCAGGCTGAAAGGTGCTAACTATGGCTACACCTTC. This sequence joins TRBV7-2 and TRBJ1-2; D uncertain. Trimming stripped 6 bases from V and 0 bases from J, with 11 bases between. CDR3 size: 14 residues. Germline CDR1 is SGHTA and CDR2 is FQGNSA.

The sample holds a few counts of this clonotype. The chain couples TRBV12-3 or TRBV12-4 to TRBJ2-5, with D tentatively TRBD2 (6 bases). With 4 bases removed from V and 7 bases from J, the gap between germline ends came to 19 bases. This CDR3 has 15 amino acids. The CDR3 nucleotides read TGTGCCAGCAGTTCGACAGTGGGTCAGGGAGGGACCCAGTACTTC. Translating it yields CASSSTVGQGGTQYF.

This clonotype has a handful of counts. The germline gene is not matched at one end of the junction; a read error may be the cause. This chain connects TRBV7-6 to TRBJ2-5; the D is unclear. Near its end, the DNA agrees better with TRBJ2-1, so the J call may be wrong. The CDR3 has 15 amino acids. Per the germline V gene, CDR1 is SGHVS and CDR2 is FNYEAQ. CDR3 residues: CASSLVLRQQETQFF. The CDR3 DNA sequence: TGCGCCAGCAGCTTAGTTTTGCGTCAACAAGAGACCCAGTTCTTC.

The chain uses TRBV12-3 or TRBV12-4 and TRBJ1-5, with D tentatively TRBD1 (6 bases). The CDR3 spans 13 residues. Trimming removed 6 bases from V and 8 bases from J, with 14 bases in between. The CDR3 DNA sequence: TGTGCCAGCAGCCTCCTTGGGGGCGAGCCCCAGCATTTT. The encoded protein is CASSLLGGEPQHF.

The chain uses TRBV7-9 and TRBJ2-1; 8 bases agree with TRBD1. Germline CDR1 reads SEHNR; CDR2 reads FQNEAQ (reference sequence). The CDR3 runs 15 residues. V dropped 4 bases and J dropped 4; count of bases not matched to a gene: 6. The CDR3: CASSSPDRVYNEQFF. The CDR3 coding sequence is TGTGCCAGCAGCTCGCCGGACAGGGTATACAATGAGCAGTTCTTC.

The chain recombines TRBV7-3 with TRBJ2-3; no clear D gene. Germline V gene lookup returns CDR1 SGHTA and CDR2 FQGTGA. The CDR3 has 14 residues. The germline V and J ends were trimmed by 5 bases and 6 bases, with 15 bases remaining between them. Written as DNA, the CDR3 is TGTGCCAGCAGCCCTACACGGTCGTCGGATACGCAGTATTTT. It is translated as CASSPTRSSDTQYF.